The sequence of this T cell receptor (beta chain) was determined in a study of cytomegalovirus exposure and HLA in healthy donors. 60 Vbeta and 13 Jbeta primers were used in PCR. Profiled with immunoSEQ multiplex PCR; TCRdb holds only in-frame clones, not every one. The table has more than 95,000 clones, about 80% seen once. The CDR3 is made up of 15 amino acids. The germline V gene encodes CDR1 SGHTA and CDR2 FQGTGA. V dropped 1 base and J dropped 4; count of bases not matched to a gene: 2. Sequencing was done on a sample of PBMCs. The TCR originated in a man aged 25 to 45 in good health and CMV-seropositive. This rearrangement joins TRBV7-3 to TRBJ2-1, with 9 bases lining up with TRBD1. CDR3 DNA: TGTGCCAGCAGCTTAAGACAGGGGGTTTACAATGAGCAGTTCTTC. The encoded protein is CASSLRQGVYNEQFF.